This T cell receptor (beta chain) stems from a study of neurological immune-mediated disorders. Overall study results and limits: Sharing of CDR3 amino acid sequences among expanded clones across subjects was absent, suggesting private repertoires in all groups.

This clonotype was detected only a few times. Its antigen is unidentified. Synthesis of cDNA was carried out by template-switch 5'RACE. The reaction used 10-nucleotide random UMIs. TCRdb redid the calling of the 5' RACE reads with MiXCR, one entry per CDR3 protein. The data show about 55,000 distinct CDR3 sequences, around 4% seen once. Trimming cost V 6 bases and J 1 base, with 13 bases left between them. This CDR3 contains 15 residues. Germline CDR1 and CDR2: LNHNV and YYDKDF (reference sequence). PBMCs stored at -80 C, numbering 2 million, were the origin of the unsorted libraries. The sample consisted of PBMCs. The source of this sequence is a man in his 60s with multiple sclerosis. The chain recombines TRBV15 with TRBJ1-5, with no clear D. The DNA for the CDR3 is TGTGCCACCAGTACGGCGCCGCTCAGCAATCAGCCCCAGCATTTT. This translates into CATSTAPLSNQPQHF.